This TCR beta chain was sequenced during a study of blood T cell repertoires in COVID-19. Overall study: Sites in the United States, Italy and Spain provided acute and convalescent COVID-19 samples.

Profiled with immunoSEQ multiplex PCR; TCRdb holds only in-frame clones, not every one. Of a few hundred thousand clones listed, just under 90% were seen once; the top ten hold 10%. Participant-reported clinical history was the basis for cohort assignment. The recovered donors of Cohort 3 showed two negative PCRs, clearance, or symptom resolution. Trimming took 0 bases from V and 3 from J, leaving 14 bases between them. There are 16 residues in the CDR3. Germline V gives CDR1 SNHLY, CDR2 FYNNEI. The V and J genes are TRBV2 and TRBJ1-2; no clear D. Input material: PBMCs or T cells enriched from blood (not recorded which). This clonotype was obtained from a woman aged 50 to 60 who had recovered from COVID-19. The CDR3, as DNA: TGTGCCAGCAGTGAAGCGTGGCTGACACCGGACTATGGCTACACCTTC. Protein sequence: CASSEAWLTPDYGYTF.